The present T cell receptor beta chain was sequenced within a study of beta chain features in type 1 diabetes. Background on the study: Sorted cells, approximately 110,000,000 in number, were examined across all samples.

To note about this clone: The antigen is undetermined.

Study findings and constraints: Patients' naive, central memory and regulatory TCRB repertoires appeared more alike than those of healthy donors. No resolution was reached here on whether HLA type influences TCRB rearrangement.

The investigators reverse transcribed all of the isolated RNA, so they sequenced expressed TCRB transcripts. The table came from immunoSEQ multiplex PCR; TCRdb's copy has only in-frame clones and leaves some out. Of 680,000 or so clones in the sample, about a sixth were seen once. The length of the CDR3 is 13 residues. Per the germline V gene, CDR1 is SGHAT and CDR2 is FQNNGV. The V gene lost 5 bases and the J gene lost 7 bases, with 12 bases spanning the gap. In all sorted populations, purity surpassed 95%. This TCR came from a man younger than 30 in good health. The chain carries TRBV11-2 and TRBJ2-1; possibly TRBD1 for D (6 bases). The sample comprised naive CD4+ T cells from blood. The CDR3 loop reads CASSPGTRNEQFF. The CDR3 bases are TGTGCCAGCAGCCCCGGGACAAGAAATGAGCAGTTCTTC.